Listed here are 3 T cell receptor beta chains from one sample, sequenced in a study of long-term antiretroviral therapy in people with HIV. The run of the v3.0 immunoSEQ assay was at survey level. TCRdb keeps only in-frame clones here, not all; method: immunoSEQ multiplex PCR. The sample has roughly 40,000 clones, about 94% seen once. The sequences come from unsorted PBMCs, collected 9 to 9.5 years after starting antiretroviral therapy. Receptor source: a man aged 30 to 45 with HIV.

V and J are TRBV19 and TRBJ1-2; TRBD1 matches at 10 bases. Germline V CDR1 and CDR2: LNHDA, SQIVND (reference sequence). Losses at the gene ends were 3 bases for V and 8 bases for J; bases not matched to a gene: 3. The CDR3 spans 13 residues. The DNA of the CDR3 is TGTGCCAGTAGTATCGGGACAGGGGACGGCTACACCTTC. The encoded protein is CASSIGTGDGYTF.

The chain carries TRBV4-1 and TRBJ1-6; 12 positions match TRBD1. The junction had 4 bases not matched to a gene; V was cut back by 0 bases and J by 10 bases. The CDR3 has 16 amino acids. The germline V gene encodes CDR1 MGHRA and CDR2 YSYEKL. The CDR3 reads CASSQETGTGGSPLHF. The DNA for the CDR3 is TGCGCCAGCAGCCAAGAAACCGGGACAGGGGGCTCACCCCTCCACTTT.

The rearrangement joins TRBV6-6 to TRBJ1-1, with a possible D match to TRBD1 (6 bases). V gave up 2 bases and J gave up 11 bases, with 12 bases separating them. The CDR3 covers 12 residues. Germline lookup yields CDR1 MNHNY and CDR2 SVGAGI (reference sequence). The chain's CDR3 is CASSYGTPAAFF. The DNA for the CDR3 is TGTGCCAGCAGTTACGGGACACCTGCGGCTTTCTTT.